This T cell receptor (beta chain) was identified in a study of control samples from healthy donors and cancer patients. V lost 2 bases and J 5 bases, leaving 14 bases between the germline ends. Germline CDR1 and CDR2: SGHRS and YFSETQ. The CDR3 is made up of 16 amino acids. Repertoires were generated with immunoSEQ multiplex PCR, while TCRdb's copy carries only in-frame clones and drops some. The sample holds fewer than 200,000 clones; roughly 91% are singletons and the top ten take about 1.5%. The chain recombines TRBV5-1 with TRBJ1-6; D uncertain. This sequence originates from a man between 18 and 35 years old in good health. The source material was blood. This chain's CDR3 is CASSLVSIGNNSPLHF. The CDR3 nucleotides read TGCGCCAGCAGCTTAGTATCGATAGGGAATAATTCACCCCTCCACTTT.